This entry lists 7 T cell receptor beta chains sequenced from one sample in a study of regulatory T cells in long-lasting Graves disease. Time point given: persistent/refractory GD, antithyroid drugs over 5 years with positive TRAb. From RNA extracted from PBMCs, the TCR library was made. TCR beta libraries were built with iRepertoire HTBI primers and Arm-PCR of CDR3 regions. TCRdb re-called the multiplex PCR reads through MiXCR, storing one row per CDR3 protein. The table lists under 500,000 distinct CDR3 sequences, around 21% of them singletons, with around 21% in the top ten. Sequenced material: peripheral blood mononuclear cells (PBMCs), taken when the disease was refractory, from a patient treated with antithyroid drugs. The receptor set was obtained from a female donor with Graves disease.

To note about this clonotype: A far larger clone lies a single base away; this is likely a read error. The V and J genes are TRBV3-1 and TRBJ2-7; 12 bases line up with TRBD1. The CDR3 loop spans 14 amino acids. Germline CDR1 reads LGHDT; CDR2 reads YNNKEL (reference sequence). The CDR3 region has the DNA TGTGCCAGCAGCCCGGGACAGGGGGCCTACGTGCAGTACTTC. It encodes CASSPGQGAYVQYF.

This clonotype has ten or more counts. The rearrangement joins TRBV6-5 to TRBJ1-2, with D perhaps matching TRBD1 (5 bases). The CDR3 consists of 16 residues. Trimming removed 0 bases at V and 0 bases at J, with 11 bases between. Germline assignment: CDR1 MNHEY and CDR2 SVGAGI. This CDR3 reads CASSYSIQGTNYGYTF. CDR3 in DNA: TGTGCCAGCAGTTACTCGATTCAGGGAACTAACTATGGCTACACCTTC.

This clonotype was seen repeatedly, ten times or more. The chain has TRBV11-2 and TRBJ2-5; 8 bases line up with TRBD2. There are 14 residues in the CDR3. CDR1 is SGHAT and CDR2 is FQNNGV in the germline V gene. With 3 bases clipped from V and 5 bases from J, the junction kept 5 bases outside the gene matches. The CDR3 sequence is CASSLGLVGETQYF. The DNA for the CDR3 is TGTGCCAGCAGCTTGGGACTAGTCGGGGAGACCCAGTACTTC.

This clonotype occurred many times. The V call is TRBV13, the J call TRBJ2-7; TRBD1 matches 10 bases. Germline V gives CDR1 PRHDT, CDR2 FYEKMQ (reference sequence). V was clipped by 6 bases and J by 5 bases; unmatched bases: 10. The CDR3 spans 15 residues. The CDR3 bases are TGTGCCAGCAGTAGTAGGGACAGGGGTTCCGACGAGCAGTACTTC. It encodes CASSSRDRGSDEQYF.

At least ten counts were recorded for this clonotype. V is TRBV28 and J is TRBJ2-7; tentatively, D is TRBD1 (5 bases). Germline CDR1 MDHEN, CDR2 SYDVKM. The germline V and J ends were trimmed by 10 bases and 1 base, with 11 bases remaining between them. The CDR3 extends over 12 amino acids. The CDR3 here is CATRQSSYEQYF. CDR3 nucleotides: TGTGCCACCAGACAGTCTTCCTACGAGCAGTACTTC.

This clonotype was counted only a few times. The CDR3 DNA follows: TGCGCCAGCAGCTTGCGAACGGACACTGAAGCTTTCTTT. Amino acid sequence: CASSLRTDTEAFF. The chain carries TRBV5-1 and TRBJ1-1; D gene unclear. The CDR3 spans 13 residues. V was pared by 1 base and J by 3 bases, with 7 bases between. Germline values: CDR1 SGHRS, CDR2 YFSETQ.

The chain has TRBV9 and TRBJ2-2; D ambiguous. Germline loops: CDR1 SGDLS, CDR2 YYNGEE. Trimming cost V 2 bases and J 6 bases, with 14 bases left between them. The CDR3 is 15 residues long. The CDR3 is CASSVGPGGAGELFF. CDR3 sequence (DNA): TGTGCCAGCAGCGTGGGTCCGGGCGGCGCCGGGGAGCTGTTTTTT. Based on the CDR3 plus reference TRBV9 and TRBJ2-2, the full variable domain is DSGVTQTPKHLITATGQRVTLRCSPRSGDLSVYWYQQSLDQGLQFLIQYYNGEERAKGNILERFSAQQFPDLHSELNLSSLELGDSALYFCASSVGPGGAGELFFGEGSRLTVL.